The present TCR beta chain was sequenced within a study of T-cell reconstitution after alpha-beta-depleted transplantation in children. Preparation of the TCRbeta library was carried out with unique molecular identifiers. One entry per CDR3 protein results from TCRdb running MiXCR on the PCR reads. Of hundreds of thousands of distinct CDR3 sequences listed, roughly 15% are singletons. The CDR3 runs 14 residues. V lost 6 bases and J 5 bases, leaving 11 bases between the germline ends. CDR1 is MNHNS and CDR2 is SASEGT in the germline V gene. This sequence originates from a human donor who donated a stem cell graft to a child with Fanconi anemia. The chain combines TRBV6-1 with TRBJ1-6, with a tentative D call TRBD1 (6 bases). The sample was PBMCs, taken from the stem cell graft. The CDR3 nucleotides read TGTGCCAGCAGACAGACAGGAGATAATTCACCCCTCCACTTT. Amino acid sequence: CASRQTGDNSPLHF.